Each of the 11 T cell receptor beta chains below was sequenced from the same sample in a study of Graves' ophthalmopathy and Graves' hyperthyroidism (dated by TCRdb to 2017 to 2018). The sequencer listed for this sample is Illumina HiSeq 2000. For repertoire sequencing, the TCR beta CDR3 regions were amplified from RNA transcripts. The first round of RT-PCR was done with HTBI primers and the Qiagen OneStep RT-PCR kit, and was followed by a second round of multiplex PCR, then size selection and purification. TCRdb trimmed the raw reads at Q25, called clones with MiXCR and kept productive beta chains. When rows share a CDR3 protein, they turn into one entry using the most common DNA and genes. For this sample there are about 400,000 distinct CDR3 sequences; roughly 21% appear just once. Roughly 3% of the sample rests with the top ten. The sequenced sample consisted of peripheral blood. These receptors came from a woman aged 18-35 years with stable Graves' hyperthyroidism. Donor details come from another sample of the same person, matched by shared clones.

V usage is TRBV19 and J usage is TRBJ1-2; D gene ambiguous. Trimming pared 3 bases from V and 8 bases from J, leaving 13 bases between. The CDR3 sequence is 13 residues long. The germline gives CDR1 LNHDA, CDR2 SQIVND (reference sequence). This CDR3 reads CASSIRGKEGYTF. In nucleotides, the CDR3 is TGTGCCAGTAGTATTCGGGGTAAAGAAGGCTACACCTTC.

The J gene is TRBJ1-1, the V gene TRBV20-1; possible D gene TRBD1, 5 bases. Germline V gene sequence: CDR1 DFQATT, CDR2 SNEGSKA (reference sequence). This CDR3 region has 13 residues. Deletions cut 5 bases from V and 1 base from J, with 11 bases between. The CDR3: CSARTTKNTEAFF. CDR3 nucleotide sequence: TGCAGTGCTCGGACAACCAAGAACACTGAAGCTTTCTTT.

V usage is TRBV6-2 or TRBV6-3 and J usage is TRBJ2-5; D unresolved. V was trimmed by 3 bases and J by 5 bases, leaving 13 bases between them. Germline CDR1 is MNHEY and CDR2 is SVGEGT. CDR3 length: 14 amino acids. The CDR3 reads CASSYVKRKETQYF. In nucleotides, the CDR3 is TGTGCCAGCAGTTATGTCAAACGGAAGGAGACCCAGTACTTC.

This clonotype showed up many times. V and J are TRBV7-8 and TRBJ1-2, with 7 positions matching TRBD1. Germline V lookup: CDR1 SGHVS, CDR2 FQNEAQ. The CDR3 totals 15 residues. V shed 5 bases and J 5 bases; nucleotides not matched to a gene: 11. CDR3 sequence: CASSSPRQGHYGYTF. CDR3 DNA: TGTGCCAGCAGCAGCCCGCGACAGGGCCATTATGGCTACACCTTC.

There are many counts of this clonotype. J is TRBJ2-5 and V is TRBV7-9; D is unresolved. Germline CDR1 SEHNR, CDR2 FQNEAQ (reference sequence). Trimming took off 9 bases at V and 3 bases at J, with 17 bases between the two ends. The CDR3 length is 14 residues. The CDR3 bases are TGTGCCAGAAAATCCTCGGGTTATGAAGAGACCCAGTACTTC. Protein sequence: CARKSSGYEETQYF.

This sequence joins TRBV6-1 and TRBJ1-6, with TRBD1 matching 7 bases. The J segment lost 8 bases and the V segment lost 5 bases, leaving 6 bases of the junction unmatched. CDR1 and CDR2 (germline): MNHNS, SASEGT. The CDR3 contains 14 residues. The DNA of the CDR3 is TGTGCCAGCAGTCAGCTGACAGGGTATTCACCCCTCCACTTT. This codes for CASSQLTGYSPLHF.

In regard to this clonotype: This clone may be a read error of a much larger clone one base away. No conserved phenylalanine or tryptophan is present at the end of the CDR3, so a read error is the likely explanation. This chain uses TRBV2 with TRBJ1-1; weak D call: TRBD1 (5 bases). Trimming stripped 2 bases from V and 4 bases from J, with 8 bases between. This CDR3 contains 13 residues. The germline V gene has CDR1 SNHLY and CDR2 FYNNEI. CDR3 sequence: CASSETGATEAFL. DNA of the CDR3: TGTGCCAGCAGTGAAACTGGGGCCACTGAAGCTTTCTTG.

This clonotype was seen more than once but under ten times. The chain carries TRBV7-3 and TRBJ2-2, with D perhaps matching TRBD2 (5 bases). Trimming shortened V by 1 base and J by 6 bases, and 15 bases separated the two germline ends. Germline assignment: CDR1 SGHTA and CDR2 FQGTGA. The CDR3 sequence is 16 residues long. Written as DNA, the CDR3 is TGTGCCAGCAGCTTAAAACGGGGTTCTTTTCCCGGGGAGCTGTTTTTT. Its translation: CASSLKRGSFPGELFF.

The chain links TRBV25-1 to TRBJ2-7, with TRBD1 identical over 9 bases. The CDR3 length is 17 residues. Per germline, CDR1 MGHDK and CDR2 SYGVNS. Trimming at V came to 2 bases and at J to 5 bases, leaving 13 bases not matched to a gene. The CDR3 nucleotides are TGTGCCAGCAGTGAACTGTCCGGGGACAGGGCGTTGAACGAGCAGTACTTC. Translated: CASSELSGDRALNEQYF.

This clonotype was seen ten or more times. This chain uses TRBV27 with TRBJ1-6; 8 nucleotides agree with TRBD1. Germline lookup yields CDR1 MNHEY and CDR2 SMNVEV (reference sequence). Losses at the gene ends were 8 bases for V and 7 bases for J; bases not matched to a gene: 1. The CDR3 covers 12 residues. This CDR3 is CASWDRNSPLHF. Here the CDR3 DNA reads TGTGCCAGCTGGGACAGGAATTCACCCCTCCACTTT.

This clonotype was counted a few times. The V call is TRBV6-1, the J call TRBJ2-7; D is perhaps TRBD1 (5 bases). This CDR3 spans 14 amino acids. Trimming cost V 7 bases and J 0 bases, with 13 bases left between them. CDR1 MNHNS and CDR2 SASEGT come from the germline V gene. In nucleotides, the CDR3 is TGTGCCAGCATGAAGAGACAGACCTCCTACGAGCAGTACTTC. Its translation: CASMKRQTSYEQYF.